Below, one T cell receptor (beta chain) is given with its context. The germline V gene encodes CDR1 MNHNY and CDR2 SVGAGI (reference sequence). The CDR3 contains 13 residues. Trimming pared 0 bases from V and 9 bases from J, leaving 11 bases between. Profiled with immunoSEQ multiplex PCR; TCRdb holds only in-frame clones, not every one. The table lists about 120,000 clones, 85% of them singletons, with roughly 27% in the top ten. This sample was taken from a study of blood T cell repertoires in COVID-19. V and J are TRBV6-6 and TRBJ2-5; D may be TRBD2 (5 bases). The sequenced material came from peripheral blood. The clonotype was recovered from a woman older than 75 with acute or convalescent COVID-19. The CDR3, as DNA: TGTGCCAGCAGTTACTCAGGACCCGGGGCCCAGTACTTC. Its protein is CASSYSGPGAQYF.